The 12 T cell receptor beta chains in this list originate from one sample, sequenced in a study of shared clonotypes between healthy human individuals. Sequencing used immunoSEQ multiplex PCR; TCRdb keeps in-frame clones, though not all of them. This sample yields under 1,100,000 clones, of which about 80% are seen a single time; 0.6% to 0.75% belongs to the top ten. Sequencing was done on a sample of memory CD4+ T cells from PBMCs. The sample's subset: CD45RA-negative fraction. These TCRs come from a man between 18 and 35 years old in good health. Some clones in this sample may be carry-over from other donors' samples.

This clone was recorded a few times. This chain connects TRBV7-3 to TRBJ2-3; D perhaps matches TRBD2 (5 bases). CDR1 is SGHTA and CDR2 is FQGTGA in the germline V gene. V gave up 4 bases and J gave up 1 base, with 6 bases separating them. The CDR3 has 13 residues. CDR3 DNA: TGTGCCAGCAGCTATAGCGGCACAGATACGCAGTATTTT. Protein product: CASSYSGTDTQYF.

The J gene is TRBJ2-1, the V gene TRBV29-1; D remains ambiguous. From germline, CDR1 is SQVTM and CDR2 ANQGSEA. V dropped 4 bases and J dropped 7 bases, with 17 bases sitting between them. The CDR3 has 14 residues. CDR3 coding DNA: TGCAGCGTTGCCCGACTCGGACGATTTAATGAGCAGTTCTTC. This gives the protein CSVARLGRFNEQFF.

Comment on this clone: Being one base from a much bigger clone, this may be a read error. V gene TRBV2 combines with J gene TRBJ2-4; 7 nucleotides line up with TRBD2. V lost 4 bases and J lost 9; bases outside the gene matches: 12. The CDR3 is 15 amino acids. Looked up from germline, CDR1 is SNHLY and CDR2 is FYNNEI. CDR3 in DNA: TGTGCCAGCAGTGTGACTGGCGGGAGTCTGGGCATTCAGTACTTC. Its protein product is CASSVTGGSLGIQYF.

J is TRBJ1-6 and V is TRBV5-8; D not certain. The CDR3 has 16 residues. CDR1 is SGHTS and CDR2 is YDEGEE in the germline V gene. The V end lost 1 base, the J end lost 1 base, and 9 bases lay between the germline ends. Here the CDR3 DNA reads TGTGCCAGCAGCTTGAATGGGAATTCCTATAATTCACCCCTCCACTTT. Amino acids: CASSLNGNSYNSPLHF.

The chain has TRBV11-1 and TRBJ2-1; 10 bases are a match to TRBD2. Germline V lookup: CDR1 SGHAT, CDR2 FQDESV (reference sequence). The J segment lost 0 bases and the V segment lost 1 base, leaving 6 bases of the junction unmatched. The CDR3 sequence is 18 residues long. CDR3 in amino acids: CASSLGLAGVPSYNEQFF. CDR3 nucleotide sequence: TGTGCCAGCAGCTTAGGGCTAGCGGGAGTTCCCTCCTACAATGAGCAGTTCTTC.

The V gene is TRBV7-9, the J gene TRBJ1-5; D possibly corresponds to TRBD1 (6 bases). Looked up from germline, CDR1 is SEHNR and CDR2 is FQNEAQ (reference sequence). The CDR3 has 13 residues. V was shortened by 5 bases and J by 6 bases, with 11 bases between the two germline ends. The CDR3 loop is CASSPGQTQPQHF. The CDR3 DNA follows: TGTGCCAGCAGCCCGGGACAAACTCAGCCCCAGCATTTT.

This chain connects TRBV7-3 to TRBJ1-2; a possible D gene is TRBD1 (5 bases). V lost 3 bases, J lost 5 bases, and 7 bases lay in between. Germline V gives CDR1 SGHTA, CDR2 FQGTGA. The CDR3 loop spans 12 amino acids. CDR3 DNA: TGTGCCAGCAGCTTCAAGGGGTATGGCTACACCTTC. It translates to CASSFKGYGYTF.

This clone was recorded a few times. V is TRBV11-2 and J is TRBJ1-3; D gene uncertain. This CDR3 contains 13 residues. The V and J ends lost 0 bases and 9 bases respectively, with 9 bases between them. Germline V CDR1 and CDR2: SGHAT, FQNNGV. The DNA of the CDR3 is TGTGCCAGCAGCTTAGATCGCGGGAGCACCATATATTTT. This gives the protein CASSLDRGSTIYF.

The chain is built from TRBV11-2 and TRBJ2-6; D is perhaps TRBD2 (6 bases). Germline-derived CDR1 and CDR2 are SGHAT and FQNNGV. The V end lost 7 bases, the J end lost 0 bases, and 16 bases lay between the germline ends. This CDR3 is 17 amino acids long. CDR3 region: CASTLMGRHSGANVLTF. Written as DNA, the CDR3 is TGTGCCAGCACCCTAATGGGGAGGCACTCTGGGGCCAACGTCCTGACTTTC.

This clone is a singleton in its sample. This chain links TRBV18 with TRBJ2-7; D gene uncertain. CDR1 is KGHSH, CDR2 LQKENI, per germline. Deletions cut 3 bases from V and 4 bases from J, with 13 bases between. This CDR3 is 14 amino acids long. The chain's CDR3 is CASSPTWTEYEQYF. The CDR3 bases are TGTGCCAGCTCACCTACTTGGACCGAGTACGAGCAGTACTTC.

The J gene is TRBJ2-2, the V gene TRBV2; TRBD1 aligns across 8 bases. Germline CDR1 is SNHLY and CDR2 is FYNNEI. V was clipped by 7 bases and J by 4 bases; unmatched bases: 8. The CDR3 covers 15 residues. CDR3 coding DNA: TGTGCCAGCACCCCGGACAGGGCCGGCACCGGGGAGCTGTTTTTT. Amino acids: CASTPDRAGTGELFF.

The chain is built from TRBV19 and TRBJ1-3, with D perhaps TRBD1 (5 bases). The germline CDR1 and CDR2 sequences are LNHDA and SQIVND (reference sequence). The CDR3 covers 16 residues. Between the trimmed V and J ends, which lost 4 bases and 6 bases, there was a span of 19 bases. The CDR3 protein is CASSSRDVSLKNTIYF. The CDR3 DNA sequence: TGTGCCAGTAGTAGCCGGGACGTCTCCCTAAAAAACACCATATATTTT.